A single sample gave rise to the 32 T cell receptor beta chains below, sequenced in a study of CXCR3-negative and CXCR3-positive naive CD8 T cells. UMI-labeled TRB cDNA libraries were prepared by 5' RACE. TCRdb re-called the 5' RACE reads and gives one entry per CDR3 protein, without DNA. This sample contains approximately 100,000 distinct CDR3 sequences. Sequenced sample: naive CXCR3- CD8+ T cells from blood. The subset here: CD45RO-CCR7+CD27+CD95- naive CD8+ T cells lacking CXCR3 (TNR3-). The receptor source for this set is a human donor in good health. Some clones in this sample may be carry-over from other donors' samples.

The CDR3 protein is CASHIGNEQFF. The chain recombines TRBV19 with TRBJ2-1. This CDR3 is 11 amino acids long. The germline CDR1 and CDR2 sequences are LNHDA and SQIVND (reference sequence).

The chain has TRBV29-1 and TRBJ2-7. The CDR3 spans 11 residues. The germline CDR1 and CDR2 sequences are SQVTM and ANQGSEA. The CDR3 region is CSVVDSYEQYF.

The rearrangement links TRBV7-9 to TRBJ2-1; TCRdb's D call of TRBD1 is untestable without DNA. Looked up from germline, CDR1 is SEHNR and CDR2 is FQNEAQ (reference sequence). The length of the CDR3 is 12 residues. The CDR3 region is CASTGTGKEQFF.

This sequence joins TRBV20-1 and TRBJ2-1; without DNA, the TCRdb call of TRBD1 cannot be checked. The germline gives CDR1 DFQATT, CDR2 SNEGSKA (reference sequence). The CDR3 loop spans 16 amino acids. This chain's CDR3 is CSARDPEQGAANEQFF.

The chain couples TRBV29-1 to TRBJ2-1. In germline, CDR1 is SQVTM, CDR2 ANQGSEA. CDR3 length: 11 residues. CDR3 loop: CSVISYNEQFF.

The chain has TRBV29-1 and TRBJ2-3; TCRdb returns TRBD2, unconfirmable since there is no DNA. The CDR3 has 15 residues. Looked up from germline, CDR1 is SQVTM and CDR2 is ANQGSEA. This CDR3 reads CSVDLAGGSTDTQYF.

This chain joins TRBV28 and TRBJ2-7. CDR3 size: 13 residues. Germline CDR1 is MDHEN and CDR2 is SYDVKM. CDR3 region: CASSFRIPFEQYF. Using reference TRBV28 and TRBJ2-7 for the parts outside the CDR3, the full variable domain is DVKVTQSSRYLVKRTGEKVFLECVQDMDHENMFWYRQDPGLGLRLIYFSYDVKMKEKGDIPEGYSVSREKKERFSLILESASTNQTSMYLCASSFRIPFEQYFGPGTRLTVT.

The chain combines TRBV19 with TRBJ2-5; no DNA is available, so the TRBD2 call from TCRdb remains unchecked. The CDR3 contains 14 residues. Germline CDR1 is LNHDA and CDR2 is SQIVND (reference sequence). CDR3 sequence reads: CASSPLAGPQTQYF.

This chain connects TRBV5-1 to TRBJ2-5. This CDR3 contains 14 residues. Germline V lookup: CDR1 SGHRS, CDR2 YFSETQ. The CDR3 here is CASSLGTEQETQYF.

V usage is TRBV5-1 and J usage is TRBJ2-7. Germline lookup yields CDR1 SGHRS and CDR2 YFSETQ. This CDR3 has 13 amino acids. CDR3 in amino acids: CASSFRSSYEQYF. The full variable domain, rest sourced from reference TRBV5-1 and TRBJ2-7, is KAGVTQTPRYLIKTRGQQVTLSCSPISGHRSVSWYQQTPGQGLQFLFEYFSETQRNKGNFPGRFSGRQFSNSRSEMNVSTLELGDSALYLCASSFRSSYEQYFGPGTRLTVT.

The gene calls are TRBV27 and TRBJ2-7. CDR1 and CDR2 from the germline V gene are MNHEY and SMNVEV (reference sequence). The CDR3 is made up of 13 amino acids. The CDR3 sequence: CASGEQGAYEQYF.

The rearrangement joins TRBV7-9 to TRBJ2-1; TCRdb lists TRBD1, though no DNA is available to test this call. This CDR3 contains 11 residues. Germline V gives CDR1 SEHNR, CDR2 FQNEAQ (reference sequence). CDR3 region: CASSLSGTNFF.

The chain links TRBV20-1 to TRBJ1-3; TCRdb gives TRBD1 as the D gene, but with no DNA this cannot be confirmed. CDR3 length equals 14 residues. CDR1 DFQATT and CDR2 SNEGSKA come from the germline V gene (reference sequence). The chain's CDR3 is CSAVKDRGRNTIYF.

This rearrangement joins TRBV29-1 to TRBJ2-1. The CDR3 contains 15 residues. The V gene's germline CDR1 is SQVTM and CDR2 ANQGSEA. CDR3 loop: CSVEALPISYNEQFF.

The rearrangement joins TRBV29-1 to TRBJ2-7; TCRdb calls TRBD1, which cannot be checked without DNA. CDR1 SQVTM and CDR2 ANQGSEA come from the germline V gene. The CDR3 loop spans 13 amino acids. The chain's CDR3 is CSVDAGTGGEQYF.

The chain employs TRBV5-6 and TRBJ2-7; no DNA is available, so the TRBD1 call from TCRdb remains unchecked. The CDR3 runs 16 residues. From germline, CDR1 is SGHDT and CDR2 YYEEEE. CDR3 amino acids: CASSSWVGAAGYEQYF.

J is TRBJ2-7 and V is TRBV7-7; checking the TCRdb D call of TRBD1 is not possible without DNA. The CDR3 runs to 14 residues. CDR1 SSHAT and CDR2 FNYEAQ come from the germline V gene (reference sequence). CDR3 loop: CASSRGQANYEQYF.

The CDR3 is CSASDPGQDATNEKLFF. The chain carries TRBV20-1 and TRBJ1-4; the TCRdb call, TRBD1, lacks DNA for checking. CDR1 DFQATT and CDR2 SNEGSKA come from the germline V gene (reference sequence). The CDR3 sequence is 17 residues long.

The J gene is TRBJ1-1, the V gene TRBV4-3. This CDR3 is 14 amino acids long. The V gene's germline CDR1 is LGHNA and CDR2 YSLEER. CDR3 sequence reads: CASSQMVEGTEAFF.

V gene TRBV28 combines with J gene TRBJ2-7; the TCRdb D gene call, TRBD2, has no DNA to confirm it. This CDR3 spans 16 amino acids. Germline CDR1 reads MDHEN; CDR2 reads SYDVKM. The CDR3 reads CASSLSGLAGVYEQYF.

The chain couples TRBV29-1 to TRBJ1-3. This CDR3 region has 16 residues. Germline-derived CDR1 and CDR2 are SQVTM and ANQGSEA. CDR3 sequence reads: CSAVSMGSPSGNTIYF.

The V and J genes are TRBV7-9 and TRBJ2-7; TCRdb proposes TRBD1, but this gene call is untestable without DNA. The CDR3 runs 16 residues. The germline V gene has CDR1 SEHNR and CDR2 FQNEAQ (reference sequence). CDR3 protein: CASSPSSGTLTWEQYF. The variable domain in full, with the rest retrieved from reference TRBV7-9 and TRBJ2-7, is DTGVSQNPRHKITKRGQNVTFRCDPISEHNRLYWYRQTLGQGPEFLTYFQNEAQLEKSRLLSDRFSAERPKGSFSTLEIQRTEQGDSAMYLCASSPSSGTLTWEQYFGPGTRLTVT.

The chain joins TRBV20-1 to TRBJ2-1; TCRdb gives TRBD1 as the D gene, but with no DNA this cannot be confirmed. The CDR3 has 12 residues. CDR1 and CDR2 from the germline V gene are DFQATT and SNEGSKA (reference sequence). The CDR3 spells CSARVGGSEQFF.

This sequence joins TRBV20-1 and TRBJ2-3; the D call from TCRdb, TRBD1, cannot be confirmed without DNA. The CDR3 has 16 amino acids. Germline CDR1 is DFQATT and CDR2 is SNEGSKA (reference sequence). The CDR3 spells CSARSLAGDPTDTQYF.

The chain combines TRBV29-1 with TRBJ1-2; TCRdb's assignment of TRBD1 cannot be checked, as there is no DNA. The CDR3 covers 15 residues. Germline V gene data show CDR1 as SQVTM and CDR2 as ANQGSEA. The CDR3 region is CSVEDLGGRSYGYTF.

This sequence joins TRBV15 and TRBJ2-5. The CDR3 spans 13 residues. Germline-derived CDR1 and CDR2 are LNHNV and YYDKDF (reference sequence). CDR3 loop: CATSRSDWGTQYF.

The chain links TRBV7-9 to TRBJ2-1; with no DNA, the TCRdb D assignment of TRBD1 cannot be verified. Germline V gives CDR1 SEHNR, CDR2 FQNEAQ (reference sequence). This CDR3 spans 13 amino acids. This CDR3 reads CASSSRGNHEQFF.

V is TRBV7-6 and J is TRBJ1-1. In germline, CDR1 is SGHVS, CDR2 FNYEAQ. CDR3 length: 12 amino acids. The CDR3 spells CASSSKDSEAFF.

The rearrangement links TRBV3-1 to TRBJ1-2; TCRdb outputs TRBD1, but without DNA this stays unchecked. The CDR3 covers 14 residues. Per the germline V gene, CDR1 is LGHDT and CDR2 is YNNKEL (reference sequence). This chain's CDR3 is CASSQTQGIRGYTF.

The V call is TRBV28, the J call TRBJ1-1. The CDR3 runs 13 residues. The germline V gene encodes CDR1 MDHEN and CDR2 SYDVKM. The CDR3 sequence: CASSLRWNTEAFF.

The J gene is TRBJ2-2, the V gene TRBV29-1. Germline V lookup: CDR1 SQVTM, CDR2 ANQGSEA. The CDR3 covers 13 residues. The CDR3 loop reads CSVVARNTGELFF.

This rearrangement joins TRBV20-1 to TRBJ2-2. CDR3 size: 13 residues. In germline, CDR1 is DFQATT, CDR2 SNEGSKA (reference sequence). This CDR3 reads CSARDFGTGELFF.